This entry describes one T cell receptor beta chain. The sample belongs to a study of control samples from healthy donors and cancer patients. TCRdb's table, derived via immunoSEQ multiplex PCR, lists solely in-frame clones and lacks some. The table records 150,000 or so clones, 94% of them present only once. This CDR3 is 15 amino acids long. J lost 5 bases, V lost 6 bases, and 7 bases had no gene match. Germline-derived CDR1 and CDR2 are MNHEY and SMNVEV (reference sequence). Material for sequencing was blood. The receptor comes from a man between 40 and 49 years old in good health. The chain uses TRBV27 and TRBJ2-3; 11 positions match TRBD2. CDR3 nucleotides: TGTGCCAGCAGCGGACTACTAGCGGGGGTAGATACGCAGTATTTT. Translation gives CASSGLLAGVDTQYF.